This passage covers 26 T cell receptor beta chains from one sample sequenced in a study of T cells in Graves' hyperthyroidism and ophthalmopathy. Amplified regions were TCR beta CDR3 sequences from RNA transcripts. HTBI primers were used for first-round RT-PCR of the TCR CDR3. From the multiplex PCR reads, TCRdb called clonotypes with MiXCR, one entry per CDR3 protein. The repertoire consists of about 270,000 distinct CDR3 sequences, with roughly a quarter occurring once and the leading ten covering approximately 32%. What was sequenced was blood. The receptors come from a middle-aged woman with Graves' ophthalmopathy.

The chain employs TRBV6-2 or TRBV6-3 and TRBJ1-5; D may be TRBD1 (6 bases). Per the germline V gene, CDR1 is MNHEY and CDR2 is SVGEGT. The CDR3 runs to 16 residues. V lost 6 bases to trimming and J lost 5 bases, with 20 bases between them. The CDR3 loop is CASSFRHLRGYQPQHF. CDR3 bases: TGTGCCAGCAGCTTTAGGCACCTGAGGGGGTATCAGCCCCAGCATTTT.

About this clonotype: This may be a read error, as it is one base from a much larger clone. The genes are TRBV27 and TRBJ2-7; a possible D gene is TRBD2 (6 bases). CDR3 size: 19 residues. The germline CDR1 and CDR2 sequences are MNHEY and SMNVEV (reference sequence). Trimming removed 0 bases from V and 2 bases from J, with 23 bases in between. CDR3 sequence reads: CASSLSIMQAGPLTYEQYF. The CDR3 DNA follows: TGTGCCAGCAGTTTATCGATCATGCAGGCGGGGCCCCTAACCTACGAGCAGTACTTC.

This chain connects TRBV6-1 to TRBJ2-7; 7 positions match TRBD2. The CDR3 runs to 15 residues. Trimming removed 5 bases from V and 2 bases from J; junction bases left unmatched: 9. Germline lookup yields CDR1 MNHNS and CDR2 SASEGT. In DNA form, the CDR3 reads TGTGCCAGCAGTCGAGCGGGAAGGGGAGCCTACGAGCAGTACTTC. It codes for CASSRAGRGAYEQYF.

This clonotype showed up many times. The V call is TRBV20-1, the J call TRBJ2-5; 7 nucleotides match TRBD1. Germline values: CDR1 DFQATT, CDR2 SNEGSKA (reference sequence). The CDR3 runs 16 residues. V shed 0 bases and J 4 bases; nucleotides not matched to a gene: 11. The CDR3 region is CSARDPRTGRGETQYF. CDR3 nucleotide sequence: TGCAGTGCTAGAGACCCCCGGACAGGTCGTGGAGAGACCCAGTACTTC.

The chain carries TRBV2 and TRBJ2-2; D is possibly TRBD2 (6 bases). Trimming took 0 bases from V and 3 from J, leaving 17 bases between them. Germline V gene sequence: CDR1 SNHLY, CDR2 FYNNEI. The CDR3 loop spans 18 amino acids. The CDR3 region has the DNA TGTGCCAGCAGTGAAGCGGCGACGCGGCGGGGTCACACCGGGGAGCTGTTTTTT. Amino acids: CASSEAATRRGHTGELFF.

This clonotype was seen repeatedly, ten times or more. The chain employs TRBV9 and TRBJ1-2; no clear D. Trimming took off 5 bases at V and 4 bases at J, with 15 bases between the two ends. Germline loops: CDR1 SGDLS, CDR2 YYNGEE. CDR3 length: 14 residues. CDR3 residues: CASRSSIDFYGYTF. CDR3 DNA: TGTGCCAGCAGGTCGTCGATCGACTTCTATGGCTACACCTTC.

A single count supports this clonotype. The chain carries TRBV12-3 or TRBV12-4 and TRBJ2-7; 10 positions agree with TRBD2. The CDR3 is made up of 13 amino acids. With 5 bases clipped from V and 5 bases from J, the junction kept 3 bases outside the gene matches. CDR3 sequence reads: CASSQGTSDEQYF. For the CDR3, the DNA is TGTGCCAGCAGTCAAGGGACTAGCGACGAGCAGTACTTC.

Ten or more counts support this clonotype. CDR3 DNA sequence: TGCGCCAGCAGCTCCCTGACTAGCGGGAGTGAGAAGGACTACGAGCAGTACTTC. It encodes CASSSLTSGSEKDYEQYF. The chain joins TRBV5-1 to TRBJ2-7; TRBD2 agrees at 12 bases. The germline V gene encodes CDR1 SGHRS and CDR2 YFSETQ. V shed 3 bases and J 3 bases; nucleotides not matched to a gene: 13. The CDR3 totals 18 residues.

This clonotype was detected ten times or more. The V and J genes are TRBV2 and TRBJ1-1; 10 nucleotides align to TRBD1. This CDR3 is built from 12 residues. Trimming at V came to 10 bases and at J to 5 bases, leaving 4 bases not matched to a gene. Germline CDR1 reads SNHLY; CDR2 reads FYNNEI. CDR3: CANDRGRTEAFF. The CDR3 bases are TGTGCCAACGACAGGGGGCGGACTGAAGCTTTCTTT.

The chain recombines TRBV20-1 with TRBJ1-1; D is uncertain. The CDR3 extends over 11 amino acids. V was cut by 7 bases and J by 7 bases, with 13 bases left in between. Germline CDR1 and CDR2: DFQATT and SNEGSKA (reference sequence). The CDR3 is CSGPGVNEAFF. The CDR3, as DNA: TGCAGTGGCCCTGGGGTAAATGAAGCTTTCTTT.

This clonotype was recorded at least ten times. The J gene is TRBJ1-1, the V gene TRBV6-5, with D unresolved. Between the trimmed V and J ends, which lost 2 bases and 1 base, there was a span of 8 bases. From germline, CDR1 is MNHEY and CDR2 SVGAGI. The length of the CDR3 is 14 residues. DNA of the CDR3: TGTGCCAGCAGTTACGTGGCGGGGAACACTGAAGCTTTCTTT. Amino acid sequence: CASSYVAGNTEAFF.

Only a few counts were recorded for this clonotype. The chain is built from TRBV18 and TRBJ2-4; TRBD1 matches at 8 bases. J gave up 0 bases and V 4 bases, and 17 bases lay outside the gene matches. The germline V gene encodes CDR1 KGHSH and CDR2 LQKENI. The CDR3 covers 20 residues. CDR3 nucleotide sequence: TGTGCCAGCTCACTTGGACAGGGTGAAGGTCATAACTTAGCCAAAAACATTCAGTACTTC. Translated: CASSLGQGEGHNLAKNIQYF.

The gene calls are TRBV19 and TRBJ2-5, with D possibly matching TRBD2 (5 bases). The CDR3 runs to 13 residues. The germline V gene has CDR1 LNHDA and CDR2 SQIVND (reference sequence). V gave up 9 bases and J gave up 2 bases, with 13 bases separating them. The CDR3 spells CASATKHQETQYF. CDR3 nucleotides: TGTGCCAGCGCGACTAAGCATCAAGAGACCCAGTACTTC.

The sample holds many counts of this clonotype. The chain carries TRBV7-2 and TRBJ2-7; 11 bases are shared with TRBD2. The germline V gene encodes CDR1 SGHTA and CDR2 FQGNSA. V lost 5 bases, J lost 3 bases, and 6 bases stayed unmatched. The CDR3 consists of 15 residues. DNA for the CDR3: TGTGCCAGCAGCGCAACCGGGACTAGCGGCTACGAGCAGTACTTC. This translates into CASSATGTSGYEQYF.

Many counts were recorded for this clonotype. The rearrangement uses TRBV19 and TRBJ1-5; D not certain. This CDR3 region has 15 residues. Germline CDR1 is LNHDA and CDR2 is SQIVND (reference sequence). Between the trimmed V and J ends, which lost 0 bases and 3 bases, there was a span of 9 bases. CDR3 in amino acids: CASSIDGTYNQPQHF. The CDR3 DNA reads TGTGCCAGTAGTATAGATGGAACCTACAATCAGCCCCAGCATTTT.

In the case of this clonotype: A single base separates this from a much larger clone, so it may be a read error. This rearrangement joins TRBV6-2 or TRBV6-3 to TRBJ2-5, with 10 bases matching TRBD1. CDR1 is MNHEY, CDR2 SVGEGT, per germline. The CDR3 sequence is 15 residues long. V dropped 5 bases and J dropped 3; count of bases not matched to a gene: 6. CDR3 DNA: TGTGCCAGCAGTCCCGGGACAGGGGCTGAAGAGACCCAGTACTTC. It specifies CASSPGTGAEETQYF.

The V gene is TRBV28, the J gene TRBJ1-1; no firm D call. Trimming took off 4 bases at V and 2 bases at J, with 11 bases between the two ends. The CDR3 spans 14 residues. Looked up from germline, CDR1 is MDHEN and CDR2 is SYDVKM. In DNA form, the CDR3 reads TGTGCCAGCAGTTACGAGGGCCCAAACACTGAAGCTTTCTTT. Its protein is CASSYEGPNTEAFF.

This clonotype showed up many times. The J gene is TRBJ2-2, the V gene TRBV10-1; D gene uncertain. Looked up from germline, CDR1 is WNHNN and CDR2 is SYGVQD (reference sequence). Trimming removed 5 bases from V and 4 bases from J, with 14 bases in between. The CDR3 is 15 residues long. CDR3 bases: TGCGCCAGCAGTCCAGCCCAGGAGATCACCGGGGAGCTGTTTTTT. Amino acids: CASSPAQEITGELFF.

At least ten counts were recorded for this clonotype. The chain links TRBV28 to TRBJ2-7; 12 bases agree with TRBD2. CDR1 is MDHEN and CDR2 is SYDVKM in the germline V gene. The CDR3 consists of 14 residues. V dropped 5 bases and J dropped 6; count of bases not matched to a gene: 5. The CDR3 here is CASSRLAGDREQYF. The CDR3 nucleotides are TGTGCCAGCAGTCGACTAGCGGGAGATCGCGAGCAGTACTTC.

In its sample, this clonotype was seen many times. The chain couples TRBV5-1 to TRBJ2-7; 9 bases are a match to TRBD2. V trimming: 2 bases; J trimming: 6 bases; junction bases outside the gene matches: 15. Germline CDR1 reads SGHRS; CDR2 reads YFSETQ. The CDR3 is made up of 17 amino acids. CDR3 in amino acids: CASSLPTSATSGGEQYF. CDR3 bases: TGCGCCAGCAGCTTACCAACTTCGGCGACTAGCGGAGGCGAGCAGTACTTC.

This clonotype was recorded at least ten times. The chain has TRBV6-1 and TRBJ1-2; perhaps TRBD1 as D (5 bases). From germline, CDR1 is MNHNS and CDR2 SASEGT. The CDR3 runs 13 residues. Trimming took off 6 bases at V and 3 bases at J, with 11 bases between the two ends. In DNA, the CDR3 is TGTGCCAGCAGCCGAGACAGTTACTATGGCTACACCTTC. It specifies CASSRDSYYGYTF.

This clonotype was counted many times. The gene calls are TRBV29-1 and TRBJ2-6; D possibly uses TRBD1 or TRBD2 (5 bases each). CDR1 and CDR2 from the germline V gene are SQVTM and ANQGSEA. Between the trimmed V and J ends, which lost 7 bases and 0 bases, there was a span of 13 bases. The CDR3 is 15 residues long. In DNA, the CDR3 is TGCAGCGCCAGGGACCGAAGCTCTGGGGCCAACGTCCTGACTTTC. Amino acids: CSARDRSSGANVLTF.

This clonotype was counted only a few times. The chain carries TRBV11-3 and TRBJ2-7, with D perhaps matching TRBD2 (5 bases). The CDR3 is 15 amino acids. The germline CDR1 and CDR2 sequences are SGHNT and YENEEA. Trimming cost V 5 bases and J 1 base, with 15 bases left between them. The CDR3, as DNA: TGTGCCAGCAGCCGCCAACTAGTGGGGTCCTACGAGCAGTACTTC. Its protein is CASSRQLVGSYEQYF.

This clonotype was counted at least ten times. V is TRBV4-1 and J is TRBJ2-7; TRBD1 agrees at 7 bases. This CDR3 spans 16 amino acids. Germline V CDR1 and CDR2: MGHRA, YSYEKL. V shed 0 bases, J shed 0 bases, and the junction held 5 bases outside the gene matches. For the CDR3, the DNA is TGCGCCAGCAGCCAAGACTACAGGGGTTTCTCCTACGAGCAGTACTTC. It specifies CASSQDYRGFSYEQYF.

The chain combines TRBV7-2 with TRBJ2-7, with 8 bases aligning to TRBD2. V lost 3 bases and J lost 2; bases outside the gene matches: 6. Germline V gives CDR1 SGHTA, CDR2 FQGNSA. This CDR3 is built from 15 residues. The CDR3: CASSLERGPTYEQYF. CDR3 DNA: TGTGCCAGCAGCTTGGAGCGGGGGCCTACCTACGAGCAGTACTTC.

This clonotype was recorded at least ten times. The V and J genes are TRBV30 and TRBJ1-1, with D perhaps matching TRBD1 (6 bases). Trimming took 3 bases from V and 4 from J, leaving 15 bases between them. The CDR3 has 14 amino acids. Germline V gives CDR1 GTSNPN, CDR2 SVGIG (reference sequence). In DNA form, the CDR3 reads TGTGCCTGGAGAATCCAGGGGCCGGGCACTGAAGCTTTCTTT. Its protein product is CAWRIQGPGTEAFF.